This TCR beta chain was profiled in a study of blood T cell repertoires in COVID-19. For the study at large: Researchers got acute and convalescent COVID-19 samples from the United States, Italy and Spain.

The V gene end was trimmed by 4 bases and the J gene end by 1 base; junction bases not matched to a gene: 0. The germline gives CDR1 MGHDK, CDR2 SYGVNS. CDR3 length: 15 amino acids. The method was immunoSEQ multiplex PCR; TCRdb's version includes in-frame clones alone and lacks a portion of them. This table has under 200,000 clones, around 86% appearing once. This chain links TRBV25-1 with TRBJ2-2; 10 bases are a match to TRBD2. This TCR came from a woman older than 75 in a cohort sampled during active or convalescent COVID-19. Source material: peripheral blood. In DNA form, the CDR3 reads TGTGCCAGCAGTGGACTAGCGGGGAACACCGGGGAGCTGTTTTTT. Amino acids: CASSGLAGNTGELFF.